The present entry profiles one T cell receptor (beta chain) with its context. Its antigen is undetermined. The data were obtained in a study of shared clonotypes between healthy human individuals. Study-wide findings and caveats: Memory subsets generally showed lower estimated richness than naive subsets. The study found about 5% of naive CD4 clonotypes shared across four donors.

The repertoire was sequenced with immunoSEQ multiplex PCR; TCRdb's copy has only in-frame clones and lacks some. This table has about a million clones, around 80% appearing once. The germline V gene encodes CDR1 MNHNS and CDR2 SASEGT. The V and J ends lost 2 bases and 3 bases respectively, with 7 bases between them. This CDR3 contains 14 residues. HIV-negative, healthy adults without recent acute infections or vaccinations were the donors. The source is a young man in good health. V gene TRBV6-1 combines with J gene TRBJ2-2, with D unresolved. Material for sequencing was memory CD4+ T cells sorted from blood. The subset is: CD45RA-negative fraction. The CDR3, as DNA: TGTGCCAGCAGTGAAATAGGGTACACCGGGGAGCTGTTTTTT. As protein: CASSEIGYTGELFF.